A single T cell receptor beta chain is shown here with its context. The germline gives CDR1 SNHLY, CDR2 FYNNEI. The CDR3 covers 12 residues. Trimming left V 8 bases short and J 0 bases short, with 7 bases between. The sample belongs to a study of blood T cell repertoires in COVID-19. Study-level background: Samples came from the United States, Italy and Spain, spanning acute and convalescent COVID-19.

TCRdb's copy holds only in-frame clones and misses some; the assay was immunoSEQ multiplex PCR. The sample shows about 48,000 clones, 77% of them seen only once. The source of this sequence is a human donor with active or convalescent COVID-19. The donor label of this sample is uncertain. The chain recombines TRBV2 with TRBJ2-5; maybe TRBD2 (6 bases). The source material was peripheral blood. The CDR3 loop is CASGGYQETQYF. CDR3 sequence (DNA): TGTGCCAGCGGGGGGTACCAAGAGACCCAGTACTTC. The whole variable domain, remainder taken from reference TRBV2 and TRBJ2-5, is EPEVTQTPSHQVTQMGQEVILRCVPISNHLYFYWYRQILGQKVEFLVSFYNNEISEKSEIFDDQFSVERPDGSNFTLKIRSTKLEDSAMYFCASGGYQETQYFGPGTRLLVL.